This T cell receptor beta chain was documented in a study of T-cell memory formation after mild COVID-19. This clonotype has ten or more counts. The target antigen is unknown. TCR alpha and TCR beta cDNA libraries carrying sample barcodes and UMIs were produced by 5'RACE using constant-segment primers. Using its own MiXCR run on the 5' RACE reads, TCRdb lists one record per CDR3 protein. The repertoire holds roughly 450,000 distinct CDR3 sequences, with 15% to 20% as singletons. Germline V gene sequence: CDR1 LNHDA, CDR2 SQIVND (reference sequence). The CDR3 runs 15 residues. The germline V and J ends were trimmed by 2 bases and 5 bases, with 14 bases remaining between them. Findings and limits, study-wide: Clones that contracted clustered mainly in CM and EM if CD4+ and in EMRA if CD8+.

This chain joins TRBV19 and TRBJ2-3; maybe TRBD1 (6 bases). The source of this sequence is an adult woman who had mild COVID-19 (a few samples of this study predate the infection). Cell type and time point are not known. The sample was PBMCs or a T cell subset sorted from them (not recorded which). The CDR3 region is CASSIRTVRVDTQYF. The CDR3 nucleotides read TGTGCCAGTAGTATAAGGACAGTTAGGGTAGATACGCAGTATTTT. The full variable domain, its missing parts supplied by reference TRBV19 and TRBJ2-3, is DGGITQSPKYLFRKEGQNVTLSCEQNLNHDAMYWYRQDPGQGLRLIYYSQIVNDFQKGDIAEGYSVSREKKESFPLTVTSAQKNPTAFYLCASSIRTVRVDTQYFGPGTRLTVL.